Shown below are 6 T cell receptor beta chains from a single sample sequenced in a study of cytomegalovirus exposure and HLA in healthy donors. Generated by immunoSEQ multiplex PCR, the TCRdb table keeps only in-frame clones and is missing some. Here the sample spans around 160,000 clones, 85% to 90% being singletons. The sequenced sample consisted of PBMCs. The receptors were gathered from a man in his late teens or twenties in good health and CMV-seronegative.

This rearrangement joins TRBV4-1 to TRBJ1-1; no reliable D call. The CDR3 contains 15 residues. The V and J ends lost 1 base and 1 base respectively, with 10 bases between them. Germline loops: CDR1 MGHRA, CDR2 YSYEKL. The CDR3 bases are TGCGCCAGCAGCCAAGTTGTCACAGCGAACACTGAAGCTTTCTTT. This sequence encodes CASSQVVTANTEAFF.

This sequence joins TRBV5-4 and TRBJ1-1; tentatively, D is TRBD1 (5 bases). Trimming stripped 5 bases from V and 2 bases from J, with 10 bases between. The CDR3 covers 13 residues. The germline gives CDR1 SGHNT, CDR2 YYREEE (reference sequence). The CDR3 DNA reads TGTGCCAGCAGTTCCCAGGGAAACACTGAAGCTTTCTTT. It is translated as CASSSQGNTEAFF. The variable domain in full, with the rest retrieved from reference TRBV5-4 and TRBJ1-1, is ETGVTQSPTHLIKTRGQQVTLRCSSQSGHNTVSWYQQALGQGPQFIFQYYREEENGRGNFPPRFSGLQFPNYSSELNVNALELDDSALYLCASSSQGNTEAFFGQGTRLTVV.

The genes are TRBV19 and TRBJ1-2; no clear D gene. Germline CDR1 and CDR2: LNHDA and SQIVND (reference sequence). The CDR3 is made up of 14 amino acids. V lost 1 base, J lost 4 bases, and 10 bases lay in between. The CDR3 DNA is TGTGCCAGTAGTATAGTGAACAGTCCCTATGGCTACACCTTC. It codes for CASSIVNSPYGYTF. Supplemented by reference TRBV19 and TRBJ1-2, the full variable domain reads DGGITQSPKYLFRKEGQNVTLSCEQNLNHDAMYWYRQDPGQGLRLIYYSQIVNDFQKGDIAEGYSVSREKKESFPLTVTSAQKNPTAFYLCASSIVNSPYGYTFGSGTRLTVV.

This clone turned up a few times. The chain uses TRBV28 and TRBJ2-3; 11 positions match TRBD2. This CDR3 is 14 amino acids long. Trimming took 11 bases from V and 2 from J; bases not matched to a gene: 6. Germline CDR1 reads MDHEN; CDR2 reads SYDVKM. The CDR3 protein is CAHSGGAVTDTQYF. CDR3 bases: TGTGCCCATAGCGGGGGGGCGGTCACAGATACGCAGTATTTT.

V usage is TRBV4-1 and J usage is TRBJ2-7; D may be TRBD1 (5 bases). This CDR3 has 15 amino acids. Germline CDR1 is MGHRA and CDR2 is YSYEKL. Deletions cut 1 base from V and 6 bases from J, with 16 bases between. The CDR3, as DNA: TGCGCCAGCAGCCAAGTCCACGACTGGACATCCGAGCAGTACGTC. This encodes CASSQVHDWTSEQYV.

V and J are TRBV10-3 and TRBJ1-2, with 8 bases aligning to TRBD1. Trimming took 8 bases from V and 6 from J; bases not matched to a gene: 8. The CDR3 covers 13 residues. In germline, CDR1 is ENHRY, CDR2 SYGVKD. The CDR3 loop reads CAILEDRVDGYTF. The CDR3 region has the DNA TGTGCCATCTTGGAGGACAGGGTTGATGGCTACACCTTC.